Below, 15 T cell receptor beta chains from the same sample are listed, as sequenced in a study of shared clonotypes between healthy human individuals. Clones were sequenced by immunoSEQ multiplex PCR, and TCRdb holds only the in-frame ones, with some missing. This sample has 2 million to 3 million clones, with 80% to 95% found just once. Sequencing was carried out using naive CD4+ T cells from PBMCs. The subset was: CD45RA+ positively selected. The receptors were sampled from a man aged 18-30 years in good health. Some clones in this sample may be carry-over from other donors' samples.

The gene calls are TRBV5-5 and TRBJ1-2; D is ambiguous. CDR1 and CDR2 from the germline V gene are SGHKS and YYEKEE (reference sequence). V lost 4 bases, J lost 5 bases, and 15 bases lay in between. The CDR3 spans 14 residues. The CDR3 loop reads CASSKSRGMYGYTF. The CDR3 DNA reads as TGTGCCAGCAGCAAGAGTAGAGGGATGTATGGCTACACCTTC.

This sequence joins TRBV13 and TRBJ2-1, with D possibly being TRBD2 (5 bases). The CDR3 runs 17 residues. Trimming took off 7 bases at V and 0 bases at J, with 19 bases between the two ends. The germline V gene encodes CDR1 PRHDT and CDR2 FYEKMQ (reference sequence). DNA for the CDR3: TGTGCCAGCACTGGCCGAATAGCGTCGAGCTCCTACAATGAGCAGTTCTTC. As protein: CASTGRIASSSYNEQFF.

The chain combines TRBV27 with TRBJ2-1; the match to TRBD2 covers 16 bases. Germline loops: CDR1 MNHEY, CDR2 SMNVEV (reference sequence). Trimming cost V 2 bases and J 4 bases; bases outside gene matches: 5. The CDR3 covers 18 residues. CDR3 loop: CASSLVGLAGGGYNEQFF. The CDR3 DNA reads as TGTGCCAGCAGTTTAGTGGGACTAGCGGGAGGGGGGTACAATGAGCAGTTCTTC.

The gene calls are TRBV7-6 and TRBJ2-7; TRBD1 matches at 8 bases. The ends lost 5 bases at V and 6 bases at J; junction bases unmatched: 12. CDR3 size: 15 residues. Germline V gene data show CDR1 as SGHVS and CDR2 as FNYEAQ. The chain's CDR3 is CASSHRRDRPSEQYF. Here the CDR3 DNA reads TGTGCCAGCAGCCACCGACGGGACAGGCCGTCCGAGCAGTACTTC.

The J gene is TRBJ1-1, the V gene TRBV9; 9 bases match TRBD1. Germline V CDR1 and CDR2: SGDLS, YYNGEE. With 4 bases clipped from V and 7 bases from J, the junction kept 11 bases outside the gene matches. The CDR3 is made up of 15 amino acids. CDR3 nucleotides: TGTGCCAGCAGCACCAAGGACAGGGGACCAAGTGAAGCTTTCTTT. This sequence encodes CASSTKDRGPSEAFF.

The chain couples TRBV27 to TRBJ2-3, with 14 bases identical to TRBD2. The CDR3 sequence is 18 residues long. CDR1 MNHEY and CDR2 SMNVEV come from the germline V gene (reference sequence). The V and J ends lost 6 bases and 0 bases, in that order; junction bases with no gene match: 8. CDR3: CASSSRLAGGTSTDTQYF. CDR3 nucleotides: TGTGCCAGCAGCTCCCGACTAGCGGGAGGGACTAGCACAGATACGCAGTATTTT.

The rearrangement uses TRBV28 and TRBJ2-5; 10 bases align to TRBD1. The J call may be wrong; the DNA end is better matched by TRBJ2-7. Germline V lookup: CDR1 MDHEN, CDR2 SYDVKM. This CDR3 region has 16 residues. The CDR3: CASSLRDRGPSYEQYF. The CDR3 region has the DNA TGTGCCAGCAGTTTAAGGGACAGGGGCCCCTCCTACGAGCAGTACTTC.

The V and J genes are TRBV9 and TRBJ1-3, with 7 bases matching TRBD1. This CDR3 has 15 amino acids. CDR1 and CDR2 from the germline V gene are SGDLS and YYNGEE. V dropped 3 bases and J dropped 0; count of bases not matched to a gene: 3. CDR3 DNA: TGTGCCAGCAGCGCGGGACAGAACTCTGGAAACACCATATATTTT. Translating it yields CASSAGQNSGNTIYF.

The V gene is TRBV4-1, the J gene TRBJ2-5; D is uncertain. Germline CDR1 and CDR2: MGHRA and YSYEKL. V was shortened by 1 base and J by 1 base, with 10 bases between the two germline ends. The CDR3 has 15 amino acids. This CDR3 reads CASSQGRAAQETQYF. DNA for the CDR3: TGCGCCAGCAGCCAAGGCCGGGCAGCCCAAGAGACCCAGTACTTC.

The rearrangement uses TRBV28 and TRBJ1-2; D is unresolved. This CDR3 is 15 amino acids long. Germline V gene sequence: CDR1 MDHEN, CDR2 SYDVKM. Trimming removed 2 bases at V and 0 bases at J, with 10 bases between. CDR3 coding DNA: TGTGCCAGCAGTTTACGGACGGCCACTAACTATGGCTACACCTTC. Translated, it gives CASSLRTATNYGYTF.

This clone was seen only once. The chain joins TRBV14 to TRBJ2-1; 10 bases are shared with TRBD2. V dropped 0 bases and J dropped 10; count of bases not matched to a gene: 12. Per the germline V gene, CDR1 is SGHDN and CDR2 is FVKESK. The CDR3 contains 17 residues. The CDR3 reads CASSQDYSLAGAQEQFF. The CDR3 coding sequence is TGTGCCAGCAGCCAAGATTATTCCCTAGCGGGAGCACAGGAGCAGTTCTTC.

The chain is built from TRBV29-1 and TRBJ2-3, with D unclear. The CDR3 loop spans 12 amino acids. The germline V gene encodes CDR1 SQVTM and CDR2 ANQGSEA. Trimming stripped 4 bases from V and 8 bases from J, with 13 bases between. The CDR3 loop is CSVAFPGGTQYF. In DNA form, the CDR3 reads TGCAGCGTTGCATTTCCTGGCGGTACGCAGTATTTT.

On this clone itself: Distinct nucleotide sequences in the sample also encode this CDR3. The chain couples TRBV5-1 to TRBJ2-5; a possible D gene is TRBD2 (6 bases). Germline loops: CDR1 SGHRS, CDR2 YFSETQ. The CDR3 runs 15 residues. Deletions cut 0 bases from V and 2 bases from J, with 11 bases between. This CDR3 is CASSLVGTRQETQYF. CDR3 DNA sequence: TGCGCCAGCAGCTTGGTCGGGACTCGGCAAGAGACCCAGTACTTC.

The chain employs TRBV7-2 and TRBJ2-7; 7 positions agree with TRBD2. Trimming removed 5 bases from V and 6 bases from J; junction bases left unmatched: 7. CDR1 and CDR2 (germline): SGHTA, FQGNSA. The CDR3 totals 13 residues. The CDR3, as DNA: TGTGCCAGCAGCGCTCAGCGGGGTGTCGAGCAGTACTTC. Translating it yields CASSAQRGVEQYF.

This chain connects TRBV7-2 to TRBJ1-1; D not resolved. The CDR3 is 15 amino acids. The germline V gene has CDR1 SGHTA and CDR2 FQGNSA. V gave up 1 base and J gave up 4 bases, with 13 bases separating them. CDR3 sequence reads: CASSLVGSSGTEAFF. CDR3 DNA: TGTGCCAGCAGCTTAGTGGGCAGCTCGGGCACTGAAGCTTTCTTT. The full variable domain, in which reference TRBV7-2 and TRBJ1-1 provide the parts outside the CDR3, is GAGVSQSPSNKVTEKGKDVELRCDPISGHTALYWYRQSLGQGLEFLIYFQGNSAPDKSGLPSDRFSAERTGGSVSTLTIQRTQQEDSAVYLCASSLVGSSGTEAFFGQGTRLTVV.